This entry lists 30 T cell receptor beta chains sequenced from one sample in a study of cytomegalovirus exposure and HLA in healthy donors. It was with 60 Vbeta and 13 Jbeta primers that the PCR ran. Profiling relied on immunoSEQ multiplex PCR, and the TCRdb table lists in-frame clones only, not all of them. The sample includes 200,000 or so clones, roughly 80% seen only once; the top ten take 0.2% to 0.3%. Sequences were obtained from PBMCs. Receptor source: a boy under 18 in good health and CMV-seronegative.

The genes are TRBV30 and TRBJ2-1; 14 bases map to TRBD2. The CDR3 extends over 15 amino acids. J gave up 9 bases and V 5 bases, and 9 bases lay outside the gene matches. Germline CDR1 is GTSNPN and CDR2 is SVGIG (reference sequence). Here the CDR3 reads CAWDLGTSGGPEQFF. The CDR3 bases are TGTGCCTGGGATCTCGGGACTAGCGGGGGCCCTGAGCAGTTCTTC.

This rearrangement joins TRBV11-2 to TRBJ1-1; 7 positions match TRBD1. This CDR3 has 17 residues. Germline V lookup: CDR1 SGHAT, CDR2 FQNNGV. The ends lost 0 bases at V and 5 bases at J; junction bases unmatched: 12. The CDR3 sequence: CASSLDPRGPSGTEAFF. The CDR3 region has the DNA TGTGCCAGCAGCTTAGATCCAAGGGGGCCATCGGGAACTGAAGCTTTCTTT.

CDR3 region: CAWSVPLAGSREQFF. The CDR3 region has the DNA TGTGCCTGGAGTGTACCACTAGCGGGGAGCCGTGAGCAGTTCTTC. The V call is TRBV30, the J call TRBJ2-1; TRBD2 agrees at 10 bases. This CDR3 is 15 amino acids long. The germline CDR1 and CDR2 sequences are GTSNPN and SVGIG (reference sequence). V gave up 0 bases and J gave up 9 bases; unmatched junction bases: 8.

The chain is built from TRBV4-1 and TRBJ2-4, with a tentative D call TRBD1 (5 bases). CDR1 and CDR2 from the germline V gene are MGHRA and YSYEKL. The CDR3 extends over 14 amino acids. Trimming removed 3 bases at V and 9 bases at J, with 15 bases between. The CDR3 here is CASSQLGLLGIQYF. The DNA for the CDR3 is TGCGCCAGCAGCCAGTTGGGGCTCTTAGGCATTCAGTACTTC.

The chain has TRBV19 and TRBJ2-5; tentative D call: TRBD2 (6 bases). V was cut by 3 bases and J by 5 bases, with 10 bases left in between. This CDR3 is built from 13 residues. Per the germline V gene, CDR1 is LNHDA and CDR2 is SQIVND (reference sequence). CDR3 nucleotide sequence: TGTGCCAGTAGTATCGGAGGGTTGGAGACCCAGTACTTC. This codes for CASSIGGLETQYF.

The chain employs TRBV7-2 and TRBJ2-1; TRBD2 agrees at 8 bases. V lost 2 bases and J lost 6; bases outside the gene matches: 9. The germline V gene has CDR1 SGHTA and CDR2 FQGNSA. CDR3 length: 16 residues. CDR3 sequence: CASSLLTGGAFNEQFF. The CDR3 region has the DNA TGTGCCAGCAGCTTACTTACGGGAGGGGCGTTCAATGAGCAGTTCTTC.

The chain carries TRBV5-6 and TRBJ1-1; the match to TRBD1 covers 8 bases. CDR1 is SGHDT and CDR2 is YYEEEE in the germline V gene. The CDR3 runs 15 residues. After removal of 4 bases from V and 8 bases from J, the junction contained 13 bases not matched to a gene. The CDR3 reads CASSPTNRQGKEAFF. In DNA, the CDR3 is TGTGCCAGCAGCCCTACCAACAGACAGGGGAAGGAAGCTTTCTTT.

This clone was recorded a few times. J is TRBJ2-7 and V is TRBV9; 13 positions agree with TRBD2. With V trimmed by 4 bases and J by 3 bases, 7 bases remained unmatched. This CDR3 has 16 amino acids. Germline V lookup: CDR1 SGDLS, CDR2 YYNGEE. CDR3 sequence: CASSPGLAGVIYEQYF. For the CDR3, the DNA is TGTGCCAGCAGCCCCGGACTAGCGGGAGTCATCTACGAGCAGTACTTC.

The V gene is TRBV30, the J gene TRBJ1-2; 7 bases are a match to TRBD1. The CDR3 consists of 17 residues. The germline gives CDR1 GTSNPN, CDR2 SVGIG (reference sequence). Trimming took 5 bases from V and 4 from J; bases not matched to a gene: 19. The CDR3 region is CAWGFGSGPGQTYGYTF. The CDR3 DNA reads TGTGCCTGGGGTTTTGGTTCCGGGCCGGGACAGACCTATGGCTACACCTTC. Supplemented by reference TRBV30 and TRBJ1-2, the full variable domain reads SQTIHQWPATLVQPVGSPLSLECTVEGTSNPNLYWYRQAAGRGLQLLFYSVGIGQISSEVPQNLSASRPQDRQFILSSKKLLLSDSGFYLCAWGFGSGPGQTYGYTFGSGTRLTVV.

This clone was seen a few times. The chain is built from TRBV27 and TRBJ2-1; D unclear. With 4 bases removed from V and 6 bases from J, the gap between germline ends came to 10 bases. From germline, CDR1 is MNHEY and CDR2 SMNVEV (reference sequence). The CDR3 extends over 13 amino acids. The CDR3 reads CASSSRQSNEQFF. CDR3 nucleotide sequence: TGTGCCAGCAGTTCGCGGCAGAGCAATGAGCAGTTCTTC.

The V and J genes are TRBV6-5 and TRBJ2-7, with D unclear. The CDR3 is made up of 13 amino acids. Germline V gene data show CDR1 as MNHEY and CDR2 as SVGAGI. V lost 7 bases and J lost 0, with 10 bases in between. The CDR3 reads CASTPSSSYEQYF. The CDR3 DNA reads as TGTGCCAGCACCCCTAGTAGCTCCTACGAGCAGTACTTC.

The chain carries TRBV18 and TRBJ1-4, with TRBD1 as a possible D gene (5 bases). With 2 bases removed from V and 8 bases from J, the gap between germline ends came to 15 bases. CDR1 is KGHSH, CDR2 LQKENI, per germline. The CDR3 contains 15 residues. This CDR3 reads CASSPKGQATEKLFF. DNA of the CDR3: TGTGCCAGCTCACCAAAAGGACAAGCGACCGAAAAACTGTTTTTT.

V usage is TRBV6-1 and J usage is TRBJ2-7; D possibly corresponds to TRBD2 (5 bases). The CDR3 totals 14 residues. Trimming pared 0 bases from V and 6 bases from J, leaving 12 bases between. Germline CDR1 is MNHNS and CDR2 is SASEGT. CDR3 bases: TGTGCCAGCAGTGAAGCCCGGGGTGGAGGCGAGCAGTACTTC. Its protein is CASSEARGGGEQYF.

This chain links TRBV5-6 with TRBJ2-1; 8 nucleotides agree with TRBD1. The CDR3 length is 17 residues. V shed 4 bases, J shed 0 bases, and the junction held 9 bases outside the gene matches. Germline CDR1 and CDR2: SGHDT and YYEEEE. CDR3 nucleotide sequence: TGTGCCAGCAGCCGAATCAGACAGGGGAGCTCCTACAATGAGCAGTTCTTC. This codes for CASSRIRQGSSYNEQFF.

The rearrangement links TRBV5-4 to TRBJ2-5; D might be TRBD2 (6 bases). Trimming took off 5 bases at V and 5 bases at J, with 19 bases between the two ends. This CDR3 spans 15 amino acids. Germline CDR1 is SGHNT and CDR2 is YYREEE (reference sequence). This CDR3 is CASREEVGGWETQYF. Here the CDR3 DNA reads TGTGCCAGCAGGGAGGAAGTGGGGGGTTGGGAGACCCAGTACTTC.

V is TRBV27 and J is TRBJ1-3; no clear D. CDR1 is MNHEY and CDR2 is SMNVEV in the germline V gene (reference sequence). The CDR3 is 11 residues long. V was cut by 7 bases and J by 4 bases, with 5 bases left in between. CDR3: CASIQGNTIYF. The CDR3 DNA reads as TGTGCCAGCATACAGGGAAACACCATATATTTT.

The chain couples TRBV7-6 to TRBJ1-3; D call uncertain. The V gene's germline CDR1 is SGHVS and CDR2 FNYEAQ. The CDR3 is 14 amino acids. Trimming shortened V by 5 bases and J by 6 bases, and 14 bases separated the two germline ends. The CDR3 reads CASSTQSDLNTIYF. In DNA, the CDR3 is TGTGCCAGCAGCACCCAATCGGACTTAAACACCATATATTTT.

This rearrangement joins TRBV11-2 to TRBJ1-3, with TRBD1 matching 7 bases. The J segment lost 2 bases and the V segment lost 6 bases, leaving 13 bases of the junction unmatched. Germline CDR1 and CDR2: SGHAT and FQNNGV. The CDR3 extends over 17 amino acids. The CDR3 bases are TGTGCCAGCAGACGCCTCGAGGGACAGCAGACTGGAAACACCATATATTTT. Translating gives CASRRLEGQQTGNTIYF.

V is TRBV6-6 and J is TRBJ2-1, with D uncertain. Germline lookup yields CDR1 MNHNY and CDR2 SVGAGI (reference sequence). The CDR3 is 11 amino acids. The V gene lost 7 bases and the J gene lost 4 bases, with 5 bases spanning the gap. The CDR3 reads CASTRYNEQFF. CDR3 nucleotides: TGTGCCAGCACCCGTTACAATGAGCAGTTCTTC.

The chain employs TRBV7-3 and TRBJ1-1; 10 bases agree with TRBD1. Germline assignment: CDR1 SGHTA and CDR2 FQGTGA. V lost 0 bases and J lost 4; bases outside the gene matches: 2. The CDR3 totals 15 residues. Here the CDR3 reads CASSLTRTGGTEAFF. The CDR3 DNA reads TGTGCCAGCAGCTTAACGCGGACAGGGGGCACTGAAGCTTTCTTT. Full variable domain (remainder filled in from reference TRBV7-3 and TRBJ1-1): GAGVSQTPSNKVTEKGKYVELRCDPISGHTALYWYRQSLGQGPEFLIYFQGTGAADDSGLPNDRFFAVRPEGSVSTLKIQRTERGDSAVYLCASSLTRTGGTEAFFGQGTRLTVV.

The chain employs TRBV30 and TRBJ2-1; no definite D call. CDR1 is GTSNPN, CDR2 SVGIG, per germline (reference sequence). The CDR3 sequence is 11 residues long. Trimming removed 0 bases at V and 8 bases at J, with 5 bases between. The CDR3, as DNA: TGTGCCTGGAGTGTCCTCCATGAGCAGTTCTTC. It encodes CAWSVLHEQFF.

The rearrangement joins TRBV6-5 to TRBJ2-1, with D perhaps matching TRBD1 (6 bases). Germline V gene lookup returns CDR1 MNHEY and CDR2 SVGAGI. The CDR3 runs to 12 residues. Trimming pared 5 bases from V and 9 bases from J, leaving 11 bases between. The CDR3, as DNA: TGTGCCAGCAGTCGAACAGGGAGTGAGCAGTTCTTC. The encoded protein is CASSRTGSEQFF.

V and J are TRBV7-9 and TRBJ2-7; 8 nucleotides match TRBD2. Trimming cost V 2 bases and J 3 bases; bases outside gene matches: 6. The germline V gene encodes CDR1 SEHNR and CDR2 FQNEAQ (reference sequence). The CDR3 totals 15 residues. The DNA for the CDR3 is TGTGCCAGCAGCTTACCGGGACTAGTTGACTACGAGCAGTACTTC. This gives the protein CASSLPGLVDYEQYF.

The chain recombines TRBV28 with TRBJ1-1; D is uncertain. V dropped 6 bases and J dropped 2 bases, with 13 bases sitting between them. Per the germline V gene, CDR1 is MDHEN and CDR2 is SYDVKM. CDR3 length equals 14 residues. CDR3 sequence: CASSPRRRNTEAFF. In DNA, the CDR3 is TGTGCCAGCAGCCCCCGGAGAAGAAACACTGAAGCTTTCTTT.

This chain connects TRBV27 to TRBJ2-3, with D possibly TRBD2 on 5 matching bases. Germline loops: CDR1 MNHEY, CDR2 SMNVEV (reference sequence). The germline V and J ends were trimmed by 3 bases and 5 bases, with 12 bases remaining between them. This CDR3 is 14 amino acids long. CDR3 in amino acids: CASSFRDSEDTQYF. CDR3 DNA: TGTGCCAGCAGTTTTCGTGATAGCGAAGATACGCAGTATTTT.

The chain has TRBV5-1 and TRBJ1-6; D gene uncertain. The V end was cut by 4 bases, the J end by 5 bases, with 10 bases between. This CDR3 region has 14 residues. The germline V gene has CDR1 SGHRS and CDR2 YFSETQ. Here the CDR3 DNA reads TGCGCCAGCAGCGACCGACGGGATAATTCACCCCTCCACTTT. Amino acid sequence: CASSDRRDNSPLHF.

The chain joins TRBV19 to TRBJ1-5; D is unclear. In germline, CDR1 is LNHDA, CDR2 SQIVND (reference sequence). The CDR3 is 13 residues long. V was pared by 3 bases and J by 2 bases, with 5 bases between. The CDR3 DNA is TGTGCCAGTAGTATCGTAGGCAATCAGCCCCAGCATTTT. Amino acids: CASSIVGNQPQHF.

The chain employs TRBV5-4 and TRBJ2-7, with 10 bases identical to TRBD1. V lost 2 bases, J lost 5 bases, and 4 bases stayed unmatched. This CDR3 is 14 amino acids long. Germline lookup yields CDR1 SGHNT and CDR2 YYREEE (reference sequence). CDR3 in amino acids: CASSFDRGQDEQYF. The CDR3 DNA is TGTGCCAGCAGCTTCGACAGGGGGCAGGACGAGCAGTACTTC.

The V and J genes are TRBV28 and TRBJ2-7, with TRBD1 matching over 8 bases. J gave up 3 bases and V 10 bases, and 11 bases lay outside the gene matches. This CDR3 comprises 14 residues. The germline gives CDR1 MDHEN, CDR2 SYDVKM. In DNA, the CDR3 is TGTGCCATTGACGATGGACAGGGACTCTACGAGCAGTACTTC. This encodes CAIDDGQGLYEQYF.

The sample holds one count of this clone. The rearrangement joins TRBV5-1 to TRBJ1-5; TRBD1 aligns across 7 bases. The trim removed 0 bases at V and 6 bases at J, leaving 9 bases unmatched. The CDR3 has 16 amino acids. In germline, CDR1 is SGHRS, CDR2 YFSETQ. CDR3 residues: CASSLAPAGGTQPQHF. The CDR3 DNA follows: TGCGCCAGCAGCTTGGCCCCGGCAGGGGGAACTCAGCCCCAGCATTTT.